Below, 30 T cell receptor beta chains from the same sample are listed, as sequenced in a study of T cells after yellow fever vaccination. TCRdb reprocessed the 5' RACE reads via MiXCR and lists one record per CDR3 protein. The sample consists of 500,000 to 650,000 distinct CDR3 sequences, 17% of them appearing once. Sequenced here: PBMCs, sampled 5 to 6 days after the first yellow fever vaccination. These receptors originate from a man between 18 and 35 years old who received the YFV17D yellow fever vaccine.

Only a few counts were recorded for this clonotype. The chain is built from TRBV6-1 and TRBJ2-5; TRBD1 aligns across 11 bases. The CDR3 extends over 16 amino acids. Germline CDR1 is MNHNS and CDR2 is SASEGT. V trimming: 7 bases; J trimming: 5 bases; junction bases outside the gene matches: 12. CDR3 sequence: CASNSPQDRGLETQYF. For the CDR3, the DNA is TGTGCCAGCAACTCACCCCAGGACAGGGGGCTGGAGACCCAGTACTTC.

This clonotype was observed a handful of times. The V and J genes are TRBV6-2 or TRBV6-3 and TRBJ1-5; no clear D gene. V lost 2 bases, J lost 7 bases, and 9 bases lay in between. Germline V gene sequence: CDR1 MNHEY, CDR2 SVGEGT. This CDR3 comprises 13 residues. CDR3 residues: CASSYRADQPQHF. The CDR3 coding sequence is TGTGCCAGCAGTTACCGAGCCGACCAGCCCCAGCATTTT.

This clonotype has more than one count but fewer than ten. The CDR3 coding sequence is TGTGCCAGCAGTGGACTAGCGGAGTCCTACGAGCAGTACTTC. This sequence encodes CASSGLAESYEQYF. V is TRBV7-9 and J is TRBJ2-7; TRBD2 agrees at 10 bases. The germline CDR1 and CDR2 sequences are SEHNR and FQNEAQ (reference sequence). Trimming took 6 bases from V and 1 from J; bases not matched to a gene: 3. The CDR3 has 14 amino acids.

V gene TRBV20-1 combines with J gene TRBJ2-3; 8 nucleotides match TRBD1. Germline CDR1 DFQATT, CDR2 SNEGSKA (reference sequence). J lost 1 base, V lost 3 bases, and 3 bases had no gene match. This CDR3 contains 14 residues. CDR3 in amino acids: CSARDRAGTDTQYF. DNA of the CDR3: TGCAGTGCTAGGGACAGGGCGGGCACAGATACGCAGTATTTT.

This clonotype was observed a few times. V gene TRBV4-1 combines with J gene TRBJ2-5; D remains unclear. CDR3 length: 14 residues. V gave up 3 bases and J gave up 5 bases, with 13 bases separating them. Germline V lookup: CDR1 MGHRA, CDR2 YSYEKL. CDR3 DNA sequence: TGCGCCAGCAGCCAGGGGTACGGCGTTGAGACCCAGTACTTC. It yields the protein CASSQGYGVETQYF.

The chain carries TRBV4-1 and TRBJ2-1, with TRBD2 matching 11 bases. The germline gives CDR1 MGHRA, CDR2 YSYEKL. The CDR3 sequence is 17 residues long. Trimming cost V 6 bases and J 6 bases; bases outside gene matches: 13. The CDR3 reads CASSFPQLAGGGNEQFF. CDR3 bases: TGCGCCAGCAGTTTTCCCCAGCTAGCGGGGGGTGGCAATGAGCAGTTCTTC.

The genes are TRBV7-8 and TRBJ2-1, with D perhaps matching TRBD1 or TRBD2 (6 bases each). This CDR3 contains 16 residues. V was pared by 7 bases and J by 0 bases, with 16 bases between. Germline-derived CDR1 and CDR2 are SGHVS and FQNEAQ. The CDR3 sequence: CASIRWGARSYNEQFF. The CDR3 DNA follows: TGTGCCAGCATCCGGTGGGGGGCCCGCTCCTACAATGAGCAGTTCTTC.

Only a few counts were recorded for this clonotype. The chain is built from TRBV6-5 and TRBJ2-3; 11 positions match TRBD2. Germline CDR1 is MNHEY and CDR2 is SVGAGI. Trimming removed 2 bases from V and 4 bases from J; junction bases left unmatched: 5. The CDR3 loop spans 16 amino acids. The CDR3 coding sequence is TGTGCCAGCAGTTACCTTAGCGGGGGGGAGGCAGATACGCAGTATTTT. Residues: CASSYLSGGEADTQYF.

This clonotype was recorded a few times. The CDR3 sequence: CASSLWLGLGQPQHF. CDR3 coding DNA: TGTGCCAGCAGCTTGTGGTTGGGTTTGGGTCAGCCCCAGCATTTT. V and J are TRBV5-6 and TRBJ1-5; D is ambiguous. The CDR3 extends over 15 amino acids. From germline, CDR1 is SGHDT and CDR2 YYEEEE. V lost 1 base and J 6 bases, leaving 14 bases between the germline ends.

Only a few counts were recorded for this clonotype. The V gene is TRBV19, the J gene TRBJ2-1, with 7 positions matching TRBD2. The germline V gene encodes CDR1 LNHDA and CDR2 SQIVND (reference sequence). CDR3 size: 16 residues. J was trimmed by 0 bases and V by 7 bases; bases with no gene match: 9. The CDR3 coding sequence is TGTGCCAGTACCATACGGGGGGTCAGCTCCTACAATGAGCAGTTCTTC. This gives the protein CASTIRGVSSYNEQFF.

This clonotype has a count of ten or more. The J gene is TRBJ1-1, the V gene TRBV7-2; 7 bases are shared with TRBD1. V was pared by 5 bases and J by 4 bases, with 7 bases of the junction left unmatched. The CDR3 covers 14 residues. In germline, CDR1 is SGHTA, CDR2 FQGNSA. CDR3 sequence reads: CASSRDRFFTEAFF. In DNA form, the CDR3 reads TGTGCCAGCAGCCGGGACAGATTTTTCACTGAAGCTTTCTTT.

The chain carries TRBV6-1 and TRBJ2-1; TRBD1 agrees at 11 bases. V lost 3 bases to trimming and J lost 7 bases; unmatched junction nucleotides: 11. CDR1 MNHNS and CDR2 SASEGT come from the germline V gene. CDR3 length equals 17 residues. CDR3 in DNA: TGTGCCAGCAGTGACCCGCCGGGGGGGACAGGGGGGAATGAGCAGTTCTTC. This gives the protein CASSDPPGGTGGNEQFF.

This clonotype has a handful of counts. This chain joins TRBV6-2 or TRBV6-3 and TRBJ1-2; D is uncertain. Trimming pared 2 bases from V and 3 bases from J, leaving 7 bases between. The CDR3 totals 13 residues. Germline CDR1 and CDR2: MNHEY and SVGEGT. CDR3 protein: CASSYRRYYGYTF. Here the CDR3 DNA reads TGTGCCAGCAGTTACAGACGGTACTATGGCTACACCTTC.

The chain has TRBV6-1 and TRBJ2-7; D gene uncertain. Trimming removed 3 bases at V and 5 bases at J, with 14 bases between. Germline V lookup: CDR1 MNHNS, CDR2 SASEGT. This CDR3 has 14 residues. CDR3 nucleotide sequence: TGTGCCAGCAGTGACCGACCGGCCCGCCACGAGCAGTACGTC. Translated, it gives CASSDRPARHEQYV.

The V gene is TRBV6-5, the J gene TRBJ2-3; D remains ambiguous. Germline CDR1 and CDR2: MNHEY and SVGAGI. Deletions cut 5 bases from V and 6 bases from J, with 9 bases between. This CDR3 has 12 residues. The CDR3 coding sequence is TGTGCCAGCAGTCATACATGGGATACGCAGTATTTT. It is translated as CASSHTWDTQYF.

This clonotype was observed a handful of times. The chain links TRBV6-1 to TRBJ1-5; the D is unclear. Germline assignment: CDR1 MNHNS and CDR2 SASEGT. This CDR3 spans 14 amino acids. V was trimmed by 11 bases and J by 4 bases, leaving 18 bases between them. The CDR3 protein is CAARWGGLNQPQHF. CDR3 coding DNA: TGTGCCGCCCGGTGGGGTGGGTTAAATCAGCCCCAGCATTTT.

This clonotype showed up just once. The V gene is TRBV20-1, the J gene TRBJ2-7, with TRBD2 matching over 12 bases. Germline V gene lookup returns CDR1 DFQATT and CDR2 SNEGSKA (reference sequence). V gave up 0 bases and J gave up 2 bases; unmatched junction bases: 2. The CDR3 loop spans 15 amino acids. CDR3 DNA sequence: TGCAGTGCTAGAGAGAGACTAGCGGGGGCCTACGAGCAGTACGTC. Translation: CSARERLAGAYEQYV.

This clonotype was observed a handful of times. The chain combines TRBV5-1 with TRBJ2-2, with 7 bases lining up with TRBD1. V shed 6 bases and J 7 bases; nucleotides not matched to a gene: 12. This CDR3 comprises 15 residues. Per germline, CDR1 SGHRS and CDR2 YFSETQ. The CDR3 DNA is TGCGCCAGCACCTATCAGGACAGGATCGGCGGGGAGCTGTTTTTT. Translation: CASTYQDRIGGELFF.

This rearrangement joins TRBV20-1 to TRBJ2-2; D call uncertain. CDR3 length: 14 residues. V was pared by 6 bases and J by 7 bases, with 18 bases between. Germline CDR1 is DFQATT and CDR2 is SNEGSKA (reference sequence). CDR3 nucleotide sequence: TGCAGTGCAGAGTACGGCCTAGGCGGCGGGGAGCTGTTTTTT. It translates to CSAEYGLGGGELFF.

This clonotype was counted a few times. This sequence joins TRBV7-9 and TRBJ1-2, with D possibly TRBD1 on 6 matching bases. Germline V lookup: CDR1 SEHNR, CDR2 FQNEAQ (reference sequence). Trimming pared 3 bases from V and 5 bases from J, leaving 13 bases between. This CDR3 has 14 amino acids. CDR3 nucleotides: TGTGCCAGCAGCTTGGGCGGGGGCGCGTATGGCTACACCTTC. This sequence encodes CASSLGGGAYGYTF.

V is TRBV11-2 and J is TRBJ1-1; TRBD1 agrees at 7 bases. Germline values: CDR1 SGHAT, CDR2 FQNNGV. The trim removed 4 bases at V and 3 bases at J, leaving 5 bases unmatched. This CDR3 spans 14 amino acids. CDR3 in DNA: TGTGCCAGCAGCTCACAGGGGTCCCACACTGAAGCTTTCTTT. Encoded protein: CASSSQGSHTEAFF.

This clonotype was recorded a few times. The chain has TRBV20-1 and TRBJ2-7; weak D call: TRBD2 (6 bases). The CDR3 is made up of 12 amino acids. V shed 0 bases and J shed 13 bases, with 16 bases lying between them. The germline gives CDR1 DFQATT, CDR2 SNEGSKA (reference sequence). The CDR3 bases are TGCAGTGCTAGAGATCCGGGAGCTGATCTTTACGTC. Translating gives CSARDPGADLYV.

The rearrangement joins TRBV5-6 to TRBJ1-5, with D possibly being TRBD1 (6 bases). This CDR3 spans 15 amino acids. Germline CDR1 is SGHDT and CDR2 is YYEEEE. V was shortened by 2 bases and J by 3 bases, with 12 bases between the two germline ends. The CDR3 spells CASSLGQGNNQPQHF. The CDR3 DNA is TGTGCCAGCAGCTTAGGGCAGGGGAACAATCAGCCCCAGCATTTT.

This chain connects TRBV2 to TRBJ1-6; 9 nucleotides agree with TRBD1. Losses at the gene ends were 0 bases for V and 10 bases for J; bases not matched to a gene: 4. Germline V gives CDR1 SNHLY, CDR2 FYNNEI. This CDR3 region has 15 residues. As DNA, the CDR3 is TGTGCCAGCAGTGAAGCGGGACAGGGAGGATCACCCCTCCACTTT. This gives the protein CASSEAGQGGSPLHF.

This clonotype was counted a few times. CDR3 region: CASSDRGEKLFF. The CDR3 DNA sequence: TGTGCCAGCAGTGACCGAGGTGAAAAACTGTTTTTT. The chain joins TRBV25-1 to TRBJ1-4; no firm D call. V gave up 3 bases and J gave up 7 bases, with 6 bases separating them. Germline V CDR1 and CDR2: MGHDK, SYGVNS. This CDR3 contains 12 residues.

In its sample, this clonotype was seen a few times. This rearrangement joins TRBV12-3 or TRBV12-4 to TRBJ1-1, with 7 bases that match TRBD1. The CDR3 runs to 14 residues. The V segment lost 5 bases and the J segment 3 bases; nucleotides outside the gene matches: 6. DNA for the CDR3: TGTGCCAGCAGTCCTAGCGACAGGGACACTGAAGCTTTCTTT. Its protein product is CASSPSDRDTEAFF.

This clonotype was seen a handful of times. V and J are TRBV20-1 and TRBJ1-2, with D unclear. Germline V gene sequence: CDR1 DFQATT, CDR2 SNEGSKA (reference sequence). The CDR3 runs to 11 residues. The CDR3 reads CRAGSFNGYTF. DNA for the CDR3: TGCAGGGCCGGCAGTTTCAATGGCTACACCTTC.

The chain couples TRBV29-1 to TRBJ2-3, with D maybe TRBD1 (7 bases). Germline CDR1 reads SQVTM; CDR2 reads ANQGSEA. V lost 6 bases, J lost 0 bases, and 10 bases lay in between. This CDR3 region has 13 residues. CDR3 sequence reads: CSVSGGSTDTQYF. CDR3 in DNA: TGCAGCGTGTCAGGGGGGAGCACAGATACGCAGTATTTT.

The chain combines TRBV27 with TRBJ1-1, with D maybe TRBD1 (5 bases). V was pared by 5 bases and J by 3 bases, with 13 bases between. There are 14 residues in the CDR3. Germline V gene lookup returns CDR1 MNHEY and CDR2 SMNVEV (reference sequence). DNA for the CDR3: TGTGCCAGCAGTGGATCGGGGCCCGACACTGAAGCTTTCTTT. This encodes CASSGSGPDTEAFF.

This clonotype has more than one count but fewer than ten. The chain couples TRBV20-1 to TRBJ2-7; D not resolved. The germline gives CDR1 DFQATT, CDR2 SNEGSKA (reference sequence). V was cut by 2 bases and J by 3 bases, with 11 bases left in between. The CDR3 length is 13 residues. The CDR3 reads CSARRPTLYEQYF. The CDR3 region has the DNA TGCAGTGCTAGAAGACCGACGCTCTACGAGCAGTACTTC.